Below are 23 T cell receptor beta chains sequenced from a single sample in a study of vaccination and CD4 T cells after COVID-19. The treatment is: approximately 9-day PBMC culture with coronavirus spike peptide pools or control peptides (ViraFEST assay). No antigen has been assigned to these receptors. Oncomine TCR Beta short-read sequencing was applied to DNA from cultured CD4+ T cells. TCRdb reanalysed the PCR reads using MiXCR and keeps one entry per CDR3 protein. The sample lists about 15,000 distinct CDR3 sequences, around 48% occurring once. Sequencing was carried out using CD4+ T cells from blood, cultured in vitro. The receptor source for this set is a human donor who had recovered from COVID-19.

This clonotype occurred a few times. V gene TRBV6-2 or TRBV6-3 combines with J gene TRBJ2-3; 11 nucleotides match TRBD2. CDR1 and CDR2 (germline): MNHEY, SVGEGT. The CDR3 consists of 17 residues. V shed 2 bases and J 0 bases; nucleotides not matched to a gene: 4. The CDR3 region has the DNA TGTGCCAGCAGTTACGTAGCGGGAGGGCCTAGCACAGATACGCAGTATTTT. Its translation is CASSYVAGGPSTDTQYF.

This clonotype was counted only a few times. The chain combines TRBV10-3 with TRBJ1-2; 10 nucleotides agree with TRBD1. V was pared by 3 bases and J by 6 bases, with 4 bases of the junction left unmatched. The germline V gene has CDR1 ENHRY and CDR2 SYGVKD. This CDR3 contains 14 residues. This CDR3 is CAISDTDRGDGYTF. In nucleotides, the CDR3 is TGTGCCATCAGTGATACGGACAGGGGGGATGGCTACACCTTC.

There are a few counts of this clonotype. The chain is built from TRBV15 and TRBJ2-7, with D possibly matching TRBD2 (5 bases). The CDR3 loop spans 13 amino acids. The germline V gene encodes CDR1 LNHNV and CDR2 YYDKDF (reference sequence). The V end was cut by 5 bases, the J end by 6 bases, with 14 bases between. CDR3 nucleotide sequence: TGTGCCACCAGCCTCCCGGGGTGGTCCGAGCAGTACTTC. It yields the protein CATSLPGWSEQYF.

The V and J genes are TRBV5-8 and TRBJ2-6; 7 bases agree with TRBD1. J lost 4 bases, V lost 4 bases, and 5 bases had no gene match. CDR1 is SGHTS, CDR2 YDEGEE, per germline. The CDR3 loop spans 15 amino acids. Written as DNA, the CDR3 is TGTGCCAGCAGCAACAGGGGTTCGGGGGCCAACGTCCTGACTTTC. Amino acids: CASSNRGSGANVLTF. The whole variable domain, remainder taken from reference TRBV5-8 and TRBJ2-6, is EAGVTQSPTHLIKTRGQQATLRCSPISGHTSVYWYQQALGLGLQFLLWYDEGEERNRGNFPPRFSGRQFPNYSSELNVNALELEDSALYLCASSNRGSGANVLTFGAGSRLTVL.

This clonotype was seen a handful of times. V usage is TRBV7-2 and J usage is TRBJ2-7; weak D call: TRBD1 (6 bases). Trimming cost V 7 bases and J 2 bases, with 15 bases left between them. This CDR3 contains 14 residues. Germline loops: CDR1 SGHTA, CDR2 FQGNSA. CDR3 DNA sequence: TGTGCCAGCACCGATCTGGCAGGGGCCTACGAGCAGTACTTC. This translates into CASTDLAGAYEQYF.

The chain couples TRBV5-1 to TRBJ2-5, with D perhaps TRBD2 (7 bases). This CDR3 region has 14 residues. The ends were cut back, 4 bases at V and 3 bases at J, with 13 bases in the middle. Germline CDR1 and CDR2: SGHRS and YFSETQ. The CDR3 DNA reads TGCGCCAGCAGCGTCCCGGGGGGCGAAGAGACCCAGTACTTC. Its translation is CASSVPGGEETQYF. Full variable domain (remainder filled in from reference TRBV5-1 and TRBJ2-5): KAGVTQTPRYLIKTRGQQVTLSCSPISGHRSVSWYQQTPGQGLQFLFEYFSETQRNKGNFPGRFSGRQFSNSRSEMNVSTLELGDSALYLCASSVPGGEETQYFGPGTRLLVL.

In DNA form, the CDR3 reads TGTGCCAGCAGTGCCCCAAGCTCCTATAATTCACCCCTCCACTTT. It is translated as CASSAPSSYNSPLHF. The chain employs TRBV6-1 and TRBJ1-6; D uncertain. The CDR3 is 15 residues long. Trimming left V 4 bases short and J 0 bases short, with 7 bases between. Germline values: CDR1 MNHNS, CDR2 SASEGT.

This clonotype turned up a few times. The chain couples TRBV7-9 to TRBJ1-1, with 7 bases identical to TRBD1. The CDR3 has 14 amino acids. Germline CDR1 is SEHNR and CDR2 is FQNEAQ (reference sequence). J lost 1 base, V lost 4 bases, and 3 bases had no gene match. The CDR3 coding sequence is TGTGCCAGCAGCTCTTGGACAGGGAACACTGAAGCTTTCTTT. It specifies CASSSWTGNTEAFF.

The chain uses TRBV5-1 and TRBJ2-5, with a possible D match to TRBD2 (6 bases). Germline V gene data show CDR1 as SGHRS and CDR2 as YFSETQ. This CDR3 is 15 amino acids long. Trimming pared 7 bases from V and 7 bases from J, leaving 23 bases between. In DNA, the CDR3 is TGCGCCAGCGGAACCACTAGCTTCCACACTGGGACCCAGTACTTC. Encoded protein: CASGTTSFHTGTQYF.

CDR3 in DNA: TGTGCCAGCAGCTTAGGAGGGGCGGCCGGGGAGCTGTTTTTT. Residues: CASSLGGAAGELFF. The chain has TRBV7-2 and TRBJ2-2; possibly TRBD1 or TRBD2 for D (5 bases each). CDR3 length: 14 residues. Trimming took off 1 base at V and 6 bases at J, with 9 bases between the two ends. CDR1 and CDR2 from the germline V gene are SGHTA and FQGNSA.

J is TRBJ2-7 and V is TRBV20-1; TRBD2 agrees at 13 bases. V gave up 5 bases and J gave up 3 bases; unmatched junction bases: 1. CDR1 and CDR2 (germline): DFQATT, SNEGSKA (reference sequence). This CDR3 region has 13 residues. CDR3 bases: TGCAGTGCTGGGACTAGCGGGATCTACGAGCAGTACTTC. Amino acid sequence: CSAGTSGIYEQYF.

The V gene is TRBV20-1, the J gene TRBJ2-7; 7 bases fit TRBD2. J lost 5 bases, V lost 0 bases, and 10 bases had no gene match. This CDR3 comprises 15 residues. Germline V lookup: CDR1 DFQATT, CDR2 SNEGSKA (reference sequence). The DNA of the CDR3 is TGCAGTGCTAGAGATGGGGCTAGCGGTTCGAACGAGCAGTACTTC. This encodes CSARDGASGSNEQYF.

This clonotype was found a few times. The rearrangement joins TRBV6-1 to TRBJ1-5, with D perhaps matching TRBD1 (6 bases). The CDR3 is 16 amino acids. The V and J ends lost 3 bases and 0 bases respectively, with 12 bases between them. Germline V gives CDR1 MNHNS, CDR2 SASEGT. DNA for the CDR3: TGTGCCAGCAGTGAGCTGGGGGGCACTAGCAATCAGCCCCAGCATTTT. It yields the protein CASSELGGTSNQPQHF.

The V and J genes are TRBV11-2 and TRBJ1-1, with D tentatively TRBD1 (5 bases). The CDR3 totals 14 residues. Trimming took 4 bases from V and 5 from J, leaving 14 bases between them. Germline V gene sequence: CDR1 SGHAT, CDR2 FQNNGV. The CDR3 here is CASSYGAGRTEAFF. The DNA of the CDR3 is TGTGCCAGCAGCTATGGGGCAGGGCGTACTGAAGCTTTCTTT.

The V and J genes are TRBV5-8 and TRBJ2-5; 9 bases map to TRBD1. The CDR3 consists of 14 residues. Losses at the gene ends were 5 bases for V and 6 bases for J; bases not matched to a gene: 8. The germline V gene has CDR1 SGHTS and CDR2 YDEGEE. As DNA, the CDR3 is TGTGCCAGCAGTTTCGACAGGGGGGAGCAGACCCAGTACTTC. Amino acid sequence: CASSFDRGEQTQYF.

This clonotype appeared a few times. This chain uses TRBV5-4 with TRBJ1-2, with 12 bases fitting TRBD1. CDR1 and CDR2 (germline): SGHNT, YYREEE (reference sequence). Trimming removed 3 bases from V and 4 bases from J; junction bases left unmatched: 1. The CDR3 sequence is 14 residues long. This CDR3 reads CASSSGQGAYGYTF. DNA of the CDR3: TGTGCCAGCAGCTCGGGACAGGGGGCCTATGGCTACACCTTC.

The rearrangement uses TRBV7-8 and TRBJ2-5; possibly TRBD1 for D (6 bases). This CDR3 region has 15 residues. Trimming took 6 bases from V and 0 from J, leaving 14 bases between them. Germline V gene lookup returns CDR1 SGHVS and CDR2 FQNEAQ. CDR3 DNA: TGTGCCAGCAGGGCCGGGACAATAAACCAAGAGACCCAGTACTTC. Translated, it gives CASRAGTINQETQYF.

Only a few counts were recorded for this clonotype. V is TRBV20-1 and J is TRBJ1-5; 8 bases agree with TRBD1. J was trimmed by 4 bases and V by 1 base; bases with no gene match: 9. In germline, CDR1 is DFQATT, CDR2 SNEGSKA (reference sequence). This CDR3 region has 16 residues. The CDR3 here is CSARGYGQGGNQPQHF. Written as DNA, the CDR3 is TGCAGTGCTAGAGGCTACGGACAGGGTGGTAATCAGCCCCAGCATTTT.

The chain joins TRBV2 to TRBJ1-1, with D possibly being TRBD1 (5 bases). Germline V gene lookup returns CDR1 SNHLY and CDR2 FYNNEI. V gave up 6 bases and J gave up 4 bases, with 15 bases separating them. The CDR3 has 14 residues. The CDR3 sequence is CASRGGGLGTEAFF. The CDR3 nucleotides are TGTGCCAGCAGAGGTGGGGGGTTAGGCACTGAAGCTTTCTTT.

This clonotype was seen a few times. This rearrangement joins TRBV6-5 to TRBJ1-2; D uncertain. CDR1 is MNHEY and CDR2 is SVGAGI in the germline V gene. Trimming stripped 2 bases from V and 0 bases from J, with 7 bases between. The CDR3 totals 14 residues. The CDR3 here is CASSYRRTNYGYTF. DNA for the CDR3: TGTGCCAGCAGTTACAGGCGTACTAACTATGGCTACACCTTC.

V gene TRBV27 combines with J gene TRBJ2-5, with 8 nucleotides matching TRBD1. CDR3 size: 13 residues. Germline CDR1 is MNHEY and CDR2 is SMNVEV (reference sequence). The V and J ends lost 6 bases and 6 bases, in that order; junction bases with no gene match: 6. The CDR3 reads CASSLDREQTQYF. CDR3 nucleotides: TGTGCCAGCAGCTTGGACAGGGAGCAGACCCAGTACTTC.

V gene TRBV7-7 combines with J gene TRBJ2-7; weak D call: TRBD1 (5 bases). Germline V gene sequence: CDR1 SSHAT, CDR2 FNYEAQ (reference sequence). V lost 1 base to trimming and J lost 4 bases, with 14 bases between them. The CDR3 totals 15 residues. Written as DNA, the CDR3 is TGTGCCAGCAGCTTAGAGCCCCAGACAGAATACGAGCAGTACTTC. Amino acid sequence: CASSLEPQTEYEQYF.

This clonotype was detected a few times. The rearrangement joins TRBV7-2 to TRBJ1-3, with D uncertain. With 1 base removed from V and 0 bases from J, the gap between germline ends came to 7 bases. This CDR3 has 15 amino acids. Germline CDR1 reads SGHTA; CDR2 reads FQGNSA. The CDR3 sequence is CASSLGGYSGNTIYF. DNA of the CDR3: TGTGCCAGCAGCTTAGGCGGGTACTCTGGAAACACCATATATTTT.